This T cell receptor beta chain stems from a study of blood T cells in healthy people across ages. Study conclusions and caveats: TCR beta diversity per million T cells fell roughly linearly with age.

A second PCR, run for about 7 to 11 cycles, used a sample-barcoded 5' primer plus a J-beta primer mix. All samples yielded 3 million or more CDR3-containing paired-end reads. Each CDR3 protein gets one entry after TCRdb re-called the 5' RACE reads with MiXCR. The sample contains about 640,000 distinct CDR3 sequences, approximately 30% of which appear only once. The V gene's germline CDR1 is LGHDT and CDR2 YNNKEL (reference sequence). V lost 0 bases to trimming and J lost 4 bases, with 13 bases between them. CDR3 length: 16 residues. Comment on this clonotype: Its target is not known.

The chain uses TRBV3-1 and TRBJ1-3; TRBD1 might be the D (6 bases). The material sequenced was blood. This TCR was recovered from a woman older than 75 in good health. CDR3 nucleotide sequence: TGTGCCAGCAGCCAAGAAAACAGGGTTCGGGGAAACACCATATATTTT. Its protein is CASSQENRVRGNTIYF.